Here is one T cell receptor beta chain with its context. What it binds is not known. These data come from a study of T cells after yellow fever vaccination. Broader study findings: The study re-detected most primary-vaccination clones after the booster (around 96% CD4, roughly 91% CD8). Researchers noted that a small share of clonotypes showed up in both CD4 and CD8 compartments. FACS-sorted repertoires could contain abundant clonotypes contaminating from the bulk population.

It was through 5'RACE template switching that TCR cDNA was made, with a universal primer site and UMIs added. Each CDR3 protein gets one entry after TCRdb re-called the 5' RACE reads with MiXCR. The data hold about 370,000 distinct CDR3 sequences, with under 14% observed a single time. The specimen comprised PBMCs, sampled on the day of the first yellow fever vaccination. This clonotype originated in a man younger than 35 who received the YFV17D yellow fever vaccine.

CDR3 bases: TGTGCCAGCACCGTCTTAGCGGGGGGATTCACAGATACGCAGTATTTT. Residues: CASTVLAGGFTDTQYF. The V and J genes are TRBV6-2 or TRBV6-3 and TRBJ2-3; 10 nucleotides agree with TRBD2. The CDR3 runs 16 residues. The germline CDR1 and CDR2 sequences are MNHEY and SVGEGT. After removal of 7 bases from V and 2 bases from J, the junction contained 9 bases not matched to a gene.